These 24 T cell receptor beta chains were sequenced from one sample in a study of beta chain features in type 1 diabetes. The entirety of the isolated RNA underwent reverse transcription, so expressed TCRB transcripts were sequenced. The method was immunoSEQ multiplex PCR; TCRdb's version includes in-frame clones alone and lacks a portion of them. The sample has around 430,000 clones, about 30% seen once. Source material: naive CD4+ T cells from blood. These receptors were collected from a man aged 18 to 29 in good health.

The chain recombines TRBV6-6 with TRBJ1-1; D is uncertain. The CDR3 sequence is 14 residues long. V shed 5 bases and J shed 1 base, with 11 bases lying between them. CDR1 MNHNY and CDR2 SVGAGI come from the germline V gene (reference sequence). Here the CDR3 reads CASSGGIKNTEAFF. The CDR3 nucleotides are TGTGCCAGCAGTGGAGGGATCAAGAACACTGAAGCTTTCTTT.

Only a few counts were recorded for this clone. The V and J genes are TRBV9 and TRBJ2-3; possibly TRBD2 for D (6 bases). This CDR3 is built from 14 residues. Germline V gives CDR1 SGDLS, CDR2 YYNGEE. Between the trimmed V and J ends, which lost 2 bases and 4 bases, there was a span of 11 bases. Written as DNA, the CDR3 is TGTGCCAGCAGCGTTCTAGCGACTGCAGATACGCAGTATTTT. Its protein is CASSVLATADTQYF.

V usage is TRBV6-5 and J usage is TRBJ1-2, with D perhaps TRBD1 (6 bases). CDR3 length: 14 residues. Germline-derived CDR1 and CDR2 are MNHEY and SVGAGI. Trimming shortened V by 6 bases and J by 5 bases, and 16 bases separated the two germline ends. In DNA, the CDR3 is TGTGCCAGCAGAACCCCAGGGGTGGGGTATGGCTACACCTTC. It translates to CASRTPGVGYGYTF.

The chain links TRBV13 to TRBJ1-5; D is undetermined. Trimming shortened V by 3 bases and J by 3 bases, and 9 bases separated the two germline ends. The germline gives CDR1 PRHDT, CDR2 FYEKMQ (reference sequence). The CDR3 totals 14 residues. DNA of the CDR3: TGTGCCAGCAGCTTCACGGGTTTCAATCAGCCCCAGCATTTT. It is translated as CASSFTGFNQPQHF.

Concerning this clone: The same CDR3 can be traced to other DNA sequences in this sample. This chain uses TRBV30 with TRBJ1-4, with no clear D. The germline gives CDR1 GTSNPN, CDR2 SVGIG (reference sequence). The V end was cut by 4 bases, the J end by 8 bases, with 8 bases between. This CDR3 is built from 11 residues. The CDR3 is CAWNRGEKLFF. In nucleotides, the CDR3 is TGTGCCTGGAACAGAGGAGAAAAACTGTTTTTT.

The V gene is TRBV7-9, the J gene TRBJ1-2; 8 bases line up with TRBD1. This CDR3 contains 16 residues. Germline V gene lookup returns CDR1 SEHNR and CDR2 FQNEAQ (reference sequence). After removal of 5 bases from V and 4 bases from J, the junction contained 12 bases not matched to a gene. The CDR3 region is CASSPQGAAGGYGYTF. Here the CDR3 DNA reads TGTGCCAGCAGCCCCCAGGGGGCGGCAGGAGGCTATGGCTACACCTTC.

This clone was detected a few times. The J gene is TRBJ2-1, the V gene TRBV7-2; 13 bases match TRBD2. The germline gives CDR1 SGHTA, CDR2 FQGNSA. The V gene end was trimmed by 1 base and the J gene end by 6 bases; junction bases not matched to a gene: 0. The CDR3 spans 15 residues. Here the CDR3 reads CASSLGTSGSNEQFF. DNA for the CDR3: TGTGCCAGCAGCTTAGGGACTAGCGGGAGCAATGAGCAGTTCTTC.

The chain employs TRBV30 and TRBJ1-1; tentative D call: TRBD1 (6 bases). The V gene's germline CDR1 is GTSNPN and CDR2 SVGIG (reference sequence). V was cut by 4 bases and J by 8 bases, with 17 bases left in between. This CDR3 has 13 residues. The CDR3 region has the DNA TGTGCCTGGACCCAAGACAGGCGCGGAGAAGCTTTCTTT. Its translation: CAWTQDRRGEAFF.

The chain combines TRBV7-7 with TRBJ2-5, with no clear D. Germline V CDR1 and CDR2: SSHAT, FNYEAQ (reference sequence). The CDR3 totals 12 residues. Trimming shortened V by 5 bases and J by 4 bases, and 8 bases separated the two germline ends. CDR3 nucleotides: TGTGCCAGCAGCCCCTCGGGAGAGACCCAGTACTTC. Encoded protein: CASSPSGETQYF.

This clone was observed once. The J gene is TRBJ2-7, the V gene TRBV28, with TRBD2 as a possible D gene (5 bases). V shed 5 bases and J shed 0 bases, with 14 bases lying between them. CDR3 length: 15 amino acids. Germline CDR1 is MDHEN and CDR2 is SYDVKM. This CDR3 is CASSTIARLSYEQYF. The CDR3 region has the DNA TGTGCCAGCAGTACCATAGCGCGTCTCTCCTACGAGCAGTACTTC. Based on the CDR3 plus reference TRBV28 and TRBJ2-7, the full variable domain is DVKVTQSSRYLVKRTGEKVFLECVQDMDHENMFWYRQDPGLGLRLIYFSYDVKMKEKGDIPEGYSVSREKKERFSLILESASTNQTSMYLCASSTIARLSYEQYFGPGTRLTVT.

The chain links TRBV4-3 to TRBJ2-7, with TRBD2 matching over 7 bases. With V trimmed by 0 bases and J by 6 bases, 5 bases remained unmatched. This CDR3 is 14 amino acids long. CDR1 LGHNA and CDR2 YSLEER come from the germline V gene. CDR3 sequence reads: CASSQDRGEGEQYF. CDR3 bases: TGCGCCAGCAGCCAAGATCGGGGGGAAGGCGAGCAGTACTTC.

The table lists this clone with a few counts. The gene calls are TRBV7-6 and TRBJ2-5; 11 bases agree with TRBD2. Trimming removed 6 bases from V and 1 base from J; junction bases left unmatched: 4. This CDR3 contains 15 residues. Germline V gene data show CDR1 as SGHVS and CDR2 as FNYEAQ. CDR3 sequence reads: CASRYGTSGQETQYF. The CDR3 nucleotides read TGTGCCAGCAGATACGGGACTAGCGGCCAAGAGACCCAGTACTTC.

The chain joins TRBV5-6 to TRBJ2-3, with D unclear. Germline lookup yields CDR1 SGHDT and CDR2 YYEEEE. This CDR3 has 17 amino acids. Deletions cut 1 base from V and 3 bases from J, with 18 bases between. CDR3: CASSLLWPTSRTDTQYF. The CDR3 DNA reads as TGTGCCAGCAGCTTGTTGTGGCCGACGTCGCGTACAGATACGCAGTATTTT.

This clone was picked up a small number of times. The chain has TRBV7-2 and TRBJ2-3; D not resolved. Trimming took 5 bases from V and 4 from J, leaving 16 bases between them. This CDR3 comprises 15 residues. Per germline, CDR1 SGHTA and CDR2 FQGNSA. The CDR3 protein is CASSLGRASSDTQYF. CDR3 in DNA: TGTGCCAGCAGCCTGGGTAGGGCCTCTTCAGATACGCAGTATTTT.

This clone was counted a few times. The chain is built from TRBV25-1 and TRBJ2-7; 7 bases are a match to TRBD1. CDR1 MGHDK and CDR2 SYGVNS come from the germline V gene. Trimming cost V 4 bases and J 1 base; bases outside gene matches: 7. The CDR3 is 15 residues long. The CDR3 spells CASSGTDRASYEQYF. CDR3 in DNA: TGTGCCAGCAGTGGTACCGACAGGGCATCCTACGAGCAGTACTTC.

V is TRBV2 and J is TRBJ2-2; 11 nucleotides agree with TRBD2. The CDR3 is 16 amino acids. Germline V gene data show CDR1 as SNHLY and CDR2 as FYNNEI. The junction had 8 bases not matched to a gene; V was cut back by 6 bases and J by 5 bases. The CDR3 sequence: CASRALTSGSTGELFF. The CDR3 coding sequence is TGTGCCAGCAGGGCCCTAACTAGCGGGAGTACCGGGGAGCTGTTTTTT.

This chain uses TRBV7-2 with TRBJ2-1; possible D gene TRBD2, 6 bases. This CDR3 is 14 amino acids long. Trimming took off 5 bases at V and 1 base at J, with 9 bases between the two ends. The germline CDR1 and CDR2 sequences are SGHTA and FQGNSA. In DNA, the CDR3 is TGTGCCAGCAGCCCCGGGAGATCCTACAATGAGCAGTTCTTC. Translating it yields CASSPGRSYNEQFF.

V usage is TRBV11-2 and J usage is TRBJ2-5; D is unresolved. CDR1 SGHAT and CDR2 FQNNGV come from the germline V gene. V lost 4 bases to trimming and J lost 0 bases, with 12 bases between them. This CDR3 is built from 15 residues. CDR3 loop: CASSSRLDYQETQYF. The CDR3 coding sequence is TGTGCCAGCAGCTCGAGATTAGATTACCAAGAGACCCAGTACTTC.

This clone was detected many times. CDR3 nucleotides: TGTGCCTGGAGTCGGGACGGCTATGGCTACACCTTC. Protein sequence: CAWSRDGYGYTF. V and J are TRBV30 and TRBJ1-2; perhaps TRBD1 as D (5 bases). This CDR3 region has 12 residues. The V gene's germline CDR1 is GTSNPN and CDR2 SVGIG (reference sequence). V shed 2 bases and J shed 4 bases, with 8 bases lying between them.

This clone was observed a handful of times. The chain couples TRBV29-1 to TRBJ2-1, with 7 bases identical to TRBD2. Germline loops: CDR1 SQVTM, CDR2 ANQGSEA. The ends lost 7 bases at V and 1 base at J; junction bases unmatched: 10. The length of the CDR3 is 15 residues. The CDR3 sequence: CSATGLPQSYNEQFF. The CDR3 bases are TGCAGCGCCACGGGACTACCCCAGTCCTACAATGAGCAGTTCTTC.

This clone was picked up a small number of times. The chain is built from TRBV5-4 and TRBJ2-5, with D perhaps matching TRBD2 (5 bases). This CDR3 comprises 15 residues. The germline V and J ends were trimmed by 0 bases and 1 base, with 10 bases remaining between them. The germline gives CDR1 SGHNT, CDR2 YYREEE (reference sequence). CDR3 amino acids: CASSLVGGLQETQYF. In DNA, the CDR3 is TGTGCCAGCAGCTTGGTTGGCGGGCTCCAAGAGACCCAGTACTTC.

The CDR3 region has the DNA TGTGCTAGTGGTTCTGCCCCAGGGGGAGGCACAGATACGCAGTATTTT. Its translation: CASGSAPGGGTDTQYF. The chain is built from TRBV12-5 and TRBJ2-3, with TRBD1 matching 7 bases. CDR1 and CDR2 from the germline V gene are LGHNT and FRNRAP. V lost 4 bases and J lost 1; bases outside the gene matches: 8. The CDR3 extends over 16 amino acids.

In this sample, this clone turned up a few times. J is TRBJ1-2 and V is TRBV30; D uncertain. There are 10 residues in the CDR3. The V gene lost 8 bases and the J gene lost 2 bases, with 6 bases spanning the gap. Germline-derived CDR1 and CDR2 are GTSNPN and SVGIG (reference sequence). In DNA, the CDR3 is TGTGCCGGCTACAACTATGGCTACACCTTC. Translated: CAGYNYGYTF.

This clone has only a few counts. The genes are TRBV30 and TRBJ2-5; D is uncertain. Germline V gene lookup returns CDR1 GTSNPN and CDR2 SVGIG (reference sequence). V was pared by 3 bases and J by 7 bases, with 9 bases between. The CDR3 contains 11 residues. CDR3 DNA: TGTGCCTGGAGGTCAGTCGGGACCCAGTACTTC. This sequence encodes CAWRSVGTQYF. Supplemented by reference TRBV30 and TRBJ2-5, the full variable domain reads SQTIHQWPATLVQPVGSPLSLECTVEGTSNPNLYWYRQAAGRGLQLLFYSVGIGQISSEVPQNLSASRPQDRQFILSSKKLLLSDSGFYLCAWRSVGTQYFGPGTRLLVL.